This paragraph covers one T cell receptor (beta chain) sequence. The antigen remains undetermined. The assay was immunoSEQ multiplex PCR, and TCRdb's table has in-frame clones only and misses some. Altogether about 120,000 clones are present, under 95% being singletons, with the ten largest covering approximately 5.1%. Timing groups of about 4 and about 12 weeks for second doses were pooled. The data originate from a study of T cell responses to AZD1222 COVID-19 vaccine. The V and J ends lost 2 bases and 6 bases, in that order; junction bases with no gene match: 5. CDR3 length: 15 amino acids. The germline CDR1 and CDR2 sequences are ENHRY and SYGVKD. General study findings and limits: Spike-wide coverage was observed for vaccine-associated CD4 TCRs, with dominant responses at 160-218 and 743-854. Spike-specific TCR breadth and depth both grew after two AZD1222 doses.

Sequences were derived from peripheral blood, sampled 28 days after the second AZD1222 dose. This sequence was found in an adult who received the AZD1222 COVID-19 vaccine. V and J are TRBV10-3 and TRBJ1-4; TRBD1 agrees at 8 bases. The CDR3 nucleotides read TGTGCCATCAGTGAGGGACAGGGCCGGGATGAAAAACTGTTTTTT. Its protein is CAISEGQGRDEKLFF.